Included here is one T cell receptor (beta chain) sequence, with context. Its specificity is unknown. Germline CDR1 LGHNT, CDR2 FRNRAP. With V trimmed by 10 bases and J by 4 bases, 9 bases remained unmatched. The CDR3 has 13 amino acids. The source of the sample is a study of human T cells and chemical hapten exposure. Study summary: Patch tests put 0.01% DPC on the upper back, read at 6 days.

The time point was: patch test 2, 6 weeks after DPC sensitization. Regarding treatment: therapeutic diphenylcyclopropenone sensitization with weekly scalp DPC. Ahead of each patch test application, blood was drawn. Study-wide results and limits: Expanded TCRs grouped into significantly more large CDR3 similarity clusters than controls produced. Unchanged with DPC sensitization were TCRs above 1 in 1000 frequency.

A single record per CDR3 protein comes from TCRdb applying MiXCR to the RACE reads. The data show tens of thousands of distinct CDR3 sequences, with around a tenth seen just once and 1.6% held by the top ten. This sequence joins TRBV12-5 and TRBJ1-1; TRBD1 aligns across 7 bases. The source material was whole blood, sampled in connection with sensitization to the hapten diphenylcyclopropenone (DPC). This TCR was sampled from a young man with alopecia areata. Some clones in this sample may be carry-over from other donors' samples. The CDR3 reads CATQRQGSTEAFF. CDR3 bases: TGTGCTACCCAGAGACAGGGAAGCACTGAAGCTTTCTTT.